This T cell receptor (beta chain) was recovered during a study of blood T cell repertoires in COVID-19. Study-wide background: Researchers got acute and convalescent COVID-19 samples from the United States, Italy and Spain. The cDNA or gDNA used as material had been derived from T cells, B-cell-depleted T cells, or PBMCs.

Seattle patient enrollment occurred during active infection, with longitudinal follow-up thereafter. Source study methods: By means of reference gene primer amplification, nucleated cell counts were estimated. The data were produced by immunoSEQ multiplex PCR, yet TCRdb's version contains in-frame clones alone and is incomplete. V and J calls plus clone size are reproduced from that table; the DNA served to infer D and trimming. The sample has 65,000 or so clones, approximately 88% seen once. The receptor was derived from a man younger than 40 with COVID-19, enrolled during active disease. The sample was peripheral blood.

CDR3 nucleotides: TGTGCCACCAGCAGAGGGGACAGGATACAATACGAGCAGTACTTC. Amino acids: CATSRGDRIQYEQYF. The J gene is TRBJ2-7, the V gene TRBV15, with TRBD1 identical over 8 bases. CDR1 is LNHNV, CDR2 YYDKDF, per germline (reference sequence). The length of the CDR3 is 15 residues. V trimming: 1 base; J trimming: 4 bases; junction bases outside the gene matches: 6.